These T cell receptor beta chains were read from a single sample in a study of blood T cell repertoires in COVID-19. Data came from immunoSEQ multiplex PCR; TCRdb stores just in-frame clones and leaves some out. Among more than 80,000 clones listed, approximately 70% were seen once. The sample taken for sequencing was peripheral blood. The receptors here all came from a woman aged 60-75 years in a cohort sampled during active or convalescent COVID-19. Both conserved end residues are trimmed from each CDR3. The D gene is left open where the match is weak.

J | V | D | CDR3
TRBJ2-5 | TRBV7-2 | NA | ASSLVREETQY
TRBJ2-7 | TRBV6-5 | NA | ASSFGLGSYEQY
TRBJ1-6 | TRBV11-2 | TRBD1 | ASSNRDRNSPLH
TRBJ1-5 | TRBV7-8 | TRBD1 | ASSTRTGVNQPQH
TRBJ1-6 | TRBV6-5 | TRBD1 | ASGGQGTYNSPLH
TRBJ2-1 | TRBV20-1 | TRBD1 | SASRINTGGNEQF
TRBJ1-1 | TRBV30 | TRBD1 | AWIRVGRGYTEAF
TRBJ2-2 | TRBV4-1 | NA | ASSPKEVRRSDTGELF
TRBJ1-6 | TRBV5-6 | TRBD1 | ASHSWTGANSPLH
TRBJ2-3 | TRBV28 | NA | ASSPNSGFLADTQY
TRBJ2-7 | TRBV14 | NA | ASSQDTGTHGGQY
TRBJ2-5 | TRBV6-5 | TRBD2 | ASREGQETQY
TRBJ1-3 | TRBV6-5 | NA | ASSGSRGSGNTIY
TRBJ1-2 | TRBV30 | TRBD1 | AWSAGGGGGGYT
TRBJ2-7 | TRBV10-3 | TRBD1 | AISEYPDRVDEQY
TRBJ2-1 | TRBV3-1/TRBV3-2 | NA | ASSHVGGNEQF
TRBJ2-5 | TRBV9 | NA | ASSVVDTQETQY
TRBJ2-2 | TRBV7-9 | NA | ASSPGVNTGELF
TRBJ2-7 | TRBV5-4 | TRBD2 | ASSLGLAGAKAYEQY
TRBJ1-5 | TRBV6-5 | TRBD1 | ASSRDRTGGPQH
TRBJ2-2 | TRBV5-1 | TRBD1 | ASSFRRTGANTGELF
TRBJ1-6 | TRBV7-2 | TRBD1 | ASSLDRAAPLH
TRBJ2-1 | TRBV7-2 | TRBD1 | ASSPTGGNEQF
TRBJ2-7 | TRBV13 | TRBD1 | ASSLEGANSYEQY
TRBJ1-3 | TRBV4-2 | NA | ASSFKGGSGNTIY
TRBJ1-5 | TRBV7-9 | NA | ASSQAGRRNQPQH
TRBJ2-3 | TRBV5-8 | TRBD1 | ASSGQGRTQY
TRBJ2-7 | TRBV4-2 | TRBD2 | ASSQGTSSSYEQY
TRBJ2-3 | TRBV6-5 | TRBD1 | ASSDRGLTDTQY
TRBJ2-3 | TRBV5-4 | NA | ASSLLVGGRLADTQY
TRBJ1-2 | TRBV29-1 | NA | SVEGRLKTSYGYT
TRBJ2-1 | TRBV5-6 | TRBD2 | ASSLYGTNHNEQF
TRBJ2-2 | TRBV5-1 | TRBD2 | ASSPAAGGGTGELF
TRBJ1-5 | TRBV18 | TRBD1 | ASSVQGKPQH
TRBJ1-2 | TRBV7-8 | NA | ASSLVSRGVP
TRBJ2-7 | TRBV11-2 | TRBD2 | ASSLSPSGPYEQY
TRBJ1-2 | TRBV9 | TRBD1 | ASTLTGTDYGYT
TRBJ1-2 | TRBV24-1 | NA | ATSGGGNYGYT
TRBJ1-3 | TRBV30 | TRBD1 | AWETGVRGNTIY